This T cell receptor beta chain originates from a study of blood T cell repertoires in COVID-19. Study information: PBMCs, B-cell-depleted T cells, or T cells were the source of the cDNA or gDNA that made up the material.

This CDR3 is 14 amino acids long. V dropped 3 bases and J dropped 5 bases, with 13 bases sitting between them. Germline V gene lookup returns CDR1 SNHLY and CDR2 FYNNEI. TCRdb's table, derived via immunoSEQ multiplex PCR, lists solely in-frame clones and lacks some. The data contain 110,000 to 150,000 clones, approximately 90% of them singletons. This clone was detected a few times. The chain links TRBV2 to TRBJ2-5; possibly TRBD2 for D (6 bases). The clonotype was recovered from a man in his fifties or sixties who had recovered from COVID-19. The sample consisted of PBMCs or T cells enriched from blood (not recorded which). This chain's CDR3 is CASSDSPGRETQYF. CDR3 nucleotide sequence: TGTGCCAGCAGTGATTCACCGGGGAGGGAGACCCAGTACTTC.